This T cell receptor (beta chain) was identified during a study of shared clonotypes between healthy human individuals. Study-wide background: Each donor's CD8 memory used one plate, CD8 naive two, each CD4 subset three.

CD45RO negativity and positive selection for CCR7 defined naive CD8 cells, a population that excluded terminally differentiated effector memory CD45RA+ cells. Regarding this clone: Other DNA sequences within the sample encode an identical CDR3.

Clones were read by immunoSEQ multiplex PCR, and TCRdb kept only the in-frame ones, dropping some. This sample has around 600,000 clones, with 85% to 95% found just once. Per the germline V gene, CDR1 is LNHDA and CDR2 is SQIVND (reference sequence). This CDR3 has 13 amino acids. V was pared by 8 bases and J by 0 bases, with 11 bases between. The receptor was isolated from a woman aged 30 to 39 in good health. Material for sequencing was naive CD8+ T cells sorted from blood. The chain joins TRBV19 to TRBJ2-7; D might be TRBD2 (5 bases). CDR3 nucleotide sequence: TGTGCCAGTTCCGCAGGAGGCTCCTACGAGCAGTACTTC. Translated: CASSAGGSYEQYF.